The next 2 T cell receptor beta chains were all read from a single sample in a study of blood T cell repertoires in COVID-19. Sequencing used immunoSEQ multiplex PCR; TCRdb keeps in-frame clones, though not all of them. The repertoire holds 150,000 or so clones, with roughly 90% as singletons. Sequenced input: peripheral blood. These receptors were taken from a human donor in a cohort sampled during active COVID-19.

The CDR3 here is CASSREDRVEAFF. CDR3 DNA sequence: TGTGCCAGCAGTCGAGAGGACAGGGTTGAAGCTTTCTTT. The rearrangement joins TRBV28 to TRBJ1-1; TRBD1 matches at 8 bases. The CDR3 loop spans 13 amino acids. Germline assignment: CDR1 MDHEN and CDR2 SYDVKM. The V and J ends lost 5 bases and 7 bases, in that order; junction bases with no gene match: 6.

This chain connects TRBV28 to TRBJ1-4; tentatively, D is TRBD1 (6 bases). This CDR3 comprises 17 residues. The V end was cut by 5 bases, the J end by 0 bases, with 16 bases between. Germline CDR1 MDHEN, CDR2 SYDVKM. CDR3 bases: TGTGCCAGCAGTAGCCCCCGGGACACCTCAACTAATGAAAAACTGTTTTTT. Translated, it gives CASSSPRDTSTNEKLFF. The variable domain in full, completed from reference TRBV28 and TRBJ1-4, reads DVKVTQSSRYLVKRTGEKVFLECVQDMDHENMFWYRQDPGLGLRLIYFSYDVKMKEKGDIPEGYSVSREKKERFSLILESASTNQTSMYLCASSSPRDTSTNEKLFFGSGTQLSVL.